This T cell receptor beta chain was recovered during a study of monozygotic twins with inflammatory bowel disease. TCRdb reprocessed the 5' RACE reads and keeps a single row for each CDR3 protein, giving no DNA. The sample yields 300,000 to 400,000 distinct CDR3 sequences, of which the top ten take up roughly 2%. The receptor's source is a human donor with ulcerative colitis or Crohn's disease, or a healthy co-twin of an affected twin (not recorded which). What was sequenced was blood.

This CDR3 is CASSPTFGQSSYGYTF. The genes are TRBV16 and TRBJ1-2; the TCRdb call, TRBD1, lacks DNA for checking. Germline loops: CDR1 KGHSY, CDR2 FQNENV. The CDR3 runs 16 residues.